The TCR beta chain described here comes from a study of PD-L1 blockade in urothelial cancer. At the level of the study: Patients started atezolizumab around 2014, 1,200 mg intravenously every 3 weeks. Analyses used blood from 3 weeks (second dose) and 6 weeks after treatment start. Blood samples contained a median 141,255 T cells.

Repertoires were generated with immunoSEQ multiplex PCR, while TCRdb's copy carries only in-frame clones and drops some. The sample includes tens of thousands of clones, more than 70% seen only once; the top ten take around 10%. The germline gives CDR1 SGHDT, CDR2 YYEEEE. Trimming left V 0 bases short and J 9 bases short, with 13 bases between. This CDR3 contains 14 residues. The source material was PBMCs, sampled around atezolizumab (anti-PD-L1) treatment. This TCR derives from a man between 65 and 85 years old with urothelial cancer. This chain joins TRBV5-6 and TRBJ1-5; a weak D match, TRBD1 (6 bases). As DNA, the CDR3 is TGTGCCAGCAGCTTGGGGACAGATTTTGGGCCCCAGCATTTT. It is translated as CASSLGTDFGPQHF.